The 13 T cell receptor beta chains given below trace back to one sample, sequenced in a study of response to subunit inactivated influenza vaccine. TCRdb recomputed calls from the RT-PCR reads with MiXCR, one row per CDR3 protein. The table has about 500,000 distinct CDR3 sequences, approximately 15% seen once. The specimen was CD4+ T cells sorted from PBMCs, collected roughly 24 months after vaccination. The origin of the receptors is a man aged 45 to 75 who received an inactivated influenza vaccine.

There are many counts of this clonotype. V usage is TRBV12-3 or TRBV12-4 and J usage is TRBJ1-2; D is possibly TRBD1 (6 bases). Trimming left V 5 bases short and J 8 bases short, with 18 bases between. The CDR3 runs 14 residues. The CDR3 DNA reads TGTGCCAGCAGTCTACGCGACAGGCTTCGCGGCTACACCTTC. Protein: CASSLRDRLRGYTF.

This chain connects TRBV20-1 to TRBJ1-1; D remains ambiguous. The ends were cut back, 5 bases at V and 1 base at J, with 8 bases in the middle. The CDR3 totals 12 residues. Germline assignment: CDR1 DFQATT and CDR2 SNEGSKA (reference sequence). The CDR3 spells CSAFQPNTEAFF. CDR3 in DNA: TGCAGTGCTTTCCAGCCGAACACTGAAGCTTTCTTT.

This chain joins TRBV6-1 and TRBJ1-2, with TRBD1 matching 9 bases. Per germline, CDR1 MNHNS and CDR2 SASEGT. V gave up 6 bases and J gave up 7 bases; unmatched junction bases: 9. The CDR3 extends over 14 amino acids. CDR3 nucleotide sequence: TGTGCCAGCAGGCCCGGGACAGGGAGTCTTGGCTACACCTTC. Translated: CASRPGTGSLGYTF.

The CDR3 loop reads CASSPGTSHEQYF. The DNA of the CDR3 is TGTGCCAGCTCACCAGGGACTAGTCACGAGCAGTACTTC. This rearrangement joins TRBV18 to TRBJ2-7; TRBD2 aligns across 8 bases. J lost 5 bases, V lost 2 bases, and 2 bases had no gene match. CDR1 is KGHSH and CDR2 is LQKENI in the germline V gene. The CDR3 length is 13 residues.

This chain uses TRBV29-1 with TRBJ2-1; 9 nucleotides align to TRBD2. The germline gives CDR1 SQVTM, CDR2 ANQGSEA. J lost 6 bases, V lost 8 bases, and 11 bases had no gene match. The CDR3 consists of 14 residues. The chain's CDR3 is CSHLTGLASNEQFF. DNA for the CDR3: TGCAGCCATCTGACGGGACTAGCTTCCAATGAGCAGTTCTTC.

The V gene is TRBV6-9, the J gene TRBJ1-5; no clear D gene. The CDR3 loop spans 9 amino acids. Germline lookup yields CDR1 MNHGY and CDR2 SVAAGI. With 5 bases removed from V and 9 bases from J, the gap between germline ends came to 2 bases. Here the CDR3 reads CASSPPQHF. Here the CDR3 DNA reads TGTGCCAGCAGTCCGCCCCAGCATTTT.

This clonotype was counted a few times. This chain joins TRBV24-1 and TRBJ2-5, with 8 bases that match TRBD1. The CDR3 is 16 residues long. The V and J ends lost 4 bases and 5 bases, in that order; junction bases with no gene match: 11. CDR1 is KGHDR, CDR2 SFDVKD, per germline. The CDR3 sequence is CATSDSGGARWETQYF. CDR3 DNA sequence: TGTGCCACCAGTGACTCAGGGGGCGCGCGGTGGGAGACCCAGTACTTC.

This clonotype has only a few counts. V usage is TRBV11-1 and J usage is TRBJ2-1; TRBD2 matches 9 bases. J lost 6 bases, V lost 2 bases, and 8 bases had no gene match. The germline CDR1 and CDR2 sequences are SGHAT and FQDESV (reference sequence). This CDR3 has 16 amino acids. The CDR3 protein is CASSLTKRGAINEQFF. CDR3 nucleotide sequence: TGTGCCAGCAGCTTAACGAAGCGGGGGGCCATCAATGAGCAGTTCTTC. The full variable domain, completed using reference TRBV11-1 and TRBJ2-1, is EAEVAQSPRYKITEKSQAVAFWCDPISGHATLYWYRQILGQGPELLVQFQDESVVDDSQLPKDRFSAERLKGVDSTLKIQPAELGDSAMYLCASSLTKRGAINEQFFGPGTRLTVL.

The chain carries TRBV2 and TRBJ2-1; tentatively, D is TRBD1 or TRBD2 (5 bases each). The CDR3 length is 15 residues. The ends were cut back, 5 bases at V and 4 bases at J, with 15 bases in the middle. Germline assignment: CDR1 SNHLY and CDR2 FYNNEI. CDR3 nucleotide sequence: TGTGCCAGCAGTCCTCACGGGACGTCATACAATGAGCAGTTCTTC. Amino acid sequence: CASSPHGTSYNEQFF.

This clonotype came up many times. The rearrangement links TRBV12-3 or TRBV12-4 to TRBJ1-1; 9 nucleotides line up with TRBD1. With V trimmed by 6 bases and J by 3 bases, 11 bases remained unmatched. The CDR3 covers 16 residues. The CDR3 DNA reads as TGTGCCAGCAGCCTACCGGGACAGGGAAAGGACACTGAAGCTTTCTTT. Its translation is CASSLPGQGKDTEAFF.

In this sample, this clonotype turned up a few times. This chain connects TRBV12-3 or TRBV12-4 to TRBJ1-6; tentatively, D is TRBD1 (5 bases). Deletions cut 5 bases from V and 7 bases from J, with 15 bases between. This CDR3 comprises 15 residues. The CDR3 DNA is TGTGCCAGCAGTCCCACGGGGACGGGCAATTCACCCCTCCACTTT. Its protein is CASSPTGTGNSPLHF.

The sample holds a few counts of this clonotype. The chain recombines TRBV6-1 with TRBJ2-7; the D call may be TRBD1 or TRBD2 (6 bases each). V was trimmed by 6 bases and J by 2 bases, leaving 17 bases between them. The CDR3 has 15 amino acids. CDR1 is MNHNS, CDR2 SASEGT, per germline. CDR3 residues: CASSTPPGATYEQYF. CDR3 nucleotides: TGTGCCAGCAGCACCCCGCCGGGGGCGACCTACGAGCAGTACTTC.

This clonotype has more than one count but fewer than ten. The chain has TRBV4-3 and TRBJ1-2; no clear D. This CDR3 region has 18 residues. The germline gives CDR1 LGHNA, CDR2 YSLEER. V was shortened by 0 bases and J by 7 bases, with 24 bases between the two germline ends. CDR3 protein: CASSQDWGQQAAGIGYTF. The DNA for the CDR3 is TGCGCCAGCAGCCAAGATTGGGGTCAGCAGGCCGCGGGTATTGGCTACACCTTC.